This TCR beta chain was captured by sequencing in a study of cytotoxic CD8 clonotypes in ibrutinib-treated CLL. At the level of the study: Collecting the response samples happened after a median 12 months of treatment, with a range of 6 to 36. Across samples, productive templates numbered 250,000 to 300,000 and productive rearrangements reached over 90,000 on average.

The length of the CDR3 is 15 residues. Germline-derived CDR1 and CDR2 are MNHNS and SASEGT. V was pared by 6 bases and J by 4 bases, with 10 bases of the junction left unmatched. As regards this clone: Antigen unknown.

Study results and caveats: T-cell clonality at baseline went above that of age-matched healthy donors and rose and fell with circulating CD8+ T-cell counts.

Here immunoSEQ multiplex PCR was the method, and the copy in TCRdb shows in-frame clones only, minus some. The data hold 300,000 to 350,000 clones, with about 80% observed a single time. The rearrangement links TRBV6-1 to TRBJ2-7; 9 nucleotides line up with TRBD1. The clonotype comes from a human donor with chronic lymphocytic leukemia. The source material was PBMCs, sampled before ibrutinib treatment. As DNA, the CDR3 is TGTGCCAGCAGCACCACGCCGGGACAGGGATACGAGCAGTACTTC. Protein: CASSTTPGQGYEQYF.